These T cell receptor beta chains were read from a single sample in a study of persistence of HIV-infected CD4 T cells. Only in-frame clones appear in the TCRdb table, and some are missing; sequencing was by immunoSEQ multiplex PCR. The table shows about 50,000 clones, with under 85% occurring only once. No cognate antigen is known for these TCRs. Source: CD4+ T cells sorted from PBMCs after roughly 18-hour stimulation, taken from a patient who received antiretroviral therapy. The receptors were gathered from an adult man with HIV who was CMV-seropositive. Both conserved end residues are part of each CDR3. The D gene is left open where the match is weak. The size entry is marked missing in some rows and otherwise reads once, few, many or a size class.

.	.	TRBJ2-4	TRBV19	TGTGCCAGTACCGCATTCGGGGGAAGGGATGTTGCCAAAAACATTCAGTACTTC	CASTAFGGRDVAKNIQYF
.	TRBD1	TRBJ2-7	TRBV7-9	TGTGCCAGCAGCTCTCAACAGGGGGCAGGCGAGCAGTACTTC	CASSSQQGAGEQYF
.	.	TRBJ1-3	TRBV18	TGTGCCAGCTCACCCCAACAACGCTCTGGAAACACCATATATTTT	CASSPQQRSGNTIYF
.	.	TRBJ1-5	TRBV21-1	TGTGCCAGCAGCAGCCGGACAGGAGATAGCAATCAGCCCCAGCATTTT	CASSSRTGDSNQPQHF
.	TRBD1	TRBJ2-3	TRBV10-3	TGTGCCATCAGTGAGCCCCGGACAGGACGCGCAGATACGCAGTATTTT	CAISEPRTGRADTQYF
few	TRBD1	TRBJ2-1	TRBV10-3	TGTGCCATCAGGCCGGGACAGGGGGTCGATGAGCAGTTCTTC	CAIRPGQGVDEQFF
.	.	TRBJ2-3	TRBV3-1/TRBV3-2	TGTGCCAGCGACCGGGCAGGGGACACAGATACGCAGTATTTT	CASDRAGDTDTQYF
.	.	TRBJ1-1	TRBV5-4	TGTGCCAGCAGCCCCCCGCGTGTGGGCAGGCCGAACACTGAAGCTTTCTTT	CASSPPRVGRPNTEAFF
.	.	TRBJ1-6	TRBV7-2	TGTGCCAGCAGCTTAGGCCCCACAGCTGGGAATTCACCCCTCCACTTT	CASSLGPTAGNSPLHF
once	.	TRBJ2-7	TRBV21-1	TGTGCCAGCAGCCCCCGCGGCGGGACTGAAACGAATTACGCGATCATCTCCGAGCAGTACTTC	CASSPRGGTETNYAIISEQYF
once	.	TRBJ1-5	TRBV6-1	TGTGCTAGCAAGGTTGGAGTTGATCAGCCCCAGCATTTT	CASKVGVDQPQHF
few	.	TRBJ1-1	TRBV6-5	TGTGCCAGCAGTTCCGTGACTGTGAACACTGAAGCTTTCTTT	CASSSVTVNTEAFF
.	.	TRBJ1-5	TRBV6-2/TRBV6-3	TGTGCCAGCAGTCTGCGGACACTTAGCAATCAGCCCCAGCATTTT	CASSLRTLSNQPQHF
.	.	TRBJ2-2	TRBV27	TGTGCCAGCAGTATCCCTCCTGCCCTGACCGTAACGAACACCGGGGAGCTGTTTTTT	CASSIPPALTVTNTGELFF
few	.	TRBJ1-1	TRBV19	TGTGCCAGTAGTATGGGGCCTACTGAAGCTTTCTTT	CASSMGPTEAFF
once	.	TRBJ2-3	TRBV5-1	TGCGCCAGCAGCCTCGGACGAGTTAGCACAGATACGCAGTATTTT	CASSLGRVSTDTQYF
.	TRBD1	TRBJ1-1	TRBV6-5	TGTGCCAGCAGACCCAGGGGGCAGAACACTGAAGCTTTCTTT	CASRPRGQNTEAFF